The clone carrying this TCR beta chain was picked up one time. This specimen comes from a study of PD-L1 blockade in urothelial cancer. Germline CDR1 GTSNPN, CDR2 SVGIG (reference sequence). The CDR3 is 13 residues long. Trimming shortened V by 2 bases and J by 10 bases, and 15 bases separated the two germline ends. Clones were sequenced by immunoSEQ multiplex PCR, and TCRdb holds only the in-frame ones, with some missing. The repertoire holds more than 90,000 clones, with 80% to 95% as singletons. The sample's time point: peripheral blood 6 weeks after treatment start. Material: PBMCs, obtained around atezolizumab (anti-PD-L1) treatment. The clonotype comes from a man between 60 and 70 years old with urothelial cancer. The J gene is TRBJ2-1, the V gene TRBV30; D possibly corresponds to TRBD1 (5 bases). Here the CDR3 reads CAWSSQGAWEQFF. The CDR3 DNA sequence: TGTGCCTGGAGTTCCCAGGGTGCATGGGAGCAGTTCTTC.